This T cell receptor beta chain was identified in a study of blood T cell repertoires in COVID-19 (dated by TCRdb to the early 2020s). At the level of the whole study: Samples covering the acute and convalescent phases of COVID-19 were provided by collaborators in the United States, Italy and Spain. The material from the prospective study consisted of cDNA or gDNA derived from T cells, B-cell-depleted T cells, or PBMCs. Deeply sampled blood TCRbeta repertoires from subjects exposed to, actively infected with, or recovered from COVID-19 were included in the dataset. The repertoires were released in a freely available public database meant as a resource for research on the immune response to SARS-CoV-2. The samples were drawn from the first 160 participants of the ongoing ImmuneRACE study and from 1,254 subjects provided by 6 global collaborators. A de-identified subject ID, COVID-19 status, age in years and sex were almost always included in the sample metadata. Where HLA class I and class II types were available, the types were taken from metadata supplied by the sample provider, not from assay-based typing.

The CDR3 runs 17 residues from the cysteine to the phenylalanine. Of all the DNA, just the CDR3 is kept, 51 bases in frame from base 1. Trimmed from V: 0 bases; trimmed from J: 0 bases; junction bases lacking a gene match: 8. From the germline V gene (reference sequence), CDR1 is GTSNPN and CDR2 is SVGIG. On the study overall, not on this receptor specifically: The amount of clinical and demographic metadata varied by source and participant and was provided uncurated.

One collaborating source in Seattle enrolled patients during active infection and followed them longitudinally through the course of disease. Collaborating institutions collected whole blood in K2EDTA tubes following their own protocols. For TCRbeta analysis, collaborators shipped samples as frozen whole blood, isolated PBMCs, or DNA extracted from either of those sample types. This clone showed up just a few times. It has no known antigen specificity. Per-nucleotide qualities are absent, and no much larger clonotype sits a single base away. TCRbeta CDR3 regions were amplified from genomic DNA using the immunoSEQ Assay, a bias-controlled multiplex PCR. The published analysis was carried out like this. Within the assay, amplification of reference gene primers was used to estimate how many nucleated cells each sample contained. To quantify the absolute abundance of each unique TCRbeta CDR3 rearrangement, sequence reads were collapsed and filtered. For each sample, productive Simpson clonality was calculated by taking the square root of Simpson's diversity index across productive rearrangements. TCRdb stores this immuneACCESS table with in-frame sequences only. Part of the clones is absent; in the studies checked, under half of the shortfall reflects unresolved V genes, and no reason is known for the rest. The V and J calls and the clone size are those of that table, but D and trimming were determined from the DNA. In this sample the table shows some 140,000 clones, roughly 77% of which occur a single time. The top ten clones comprise 4% to 5% of the sample.

The source is a woman aged 70-85 years with COVID-19, enrolled during active disease. The V gene is TRBV30 and the J gene is TRBJ1-1, with TRBD1 identical over 9 junction bases. Sequenced input: peripheral blood. The sequenced DNA: TGTGCCTGGAGTGTACAGGGGGCGAGGGACTTGAACACTGAAGCTTTCTTT. It codes for CAWSVQGARDLNTEAFF.